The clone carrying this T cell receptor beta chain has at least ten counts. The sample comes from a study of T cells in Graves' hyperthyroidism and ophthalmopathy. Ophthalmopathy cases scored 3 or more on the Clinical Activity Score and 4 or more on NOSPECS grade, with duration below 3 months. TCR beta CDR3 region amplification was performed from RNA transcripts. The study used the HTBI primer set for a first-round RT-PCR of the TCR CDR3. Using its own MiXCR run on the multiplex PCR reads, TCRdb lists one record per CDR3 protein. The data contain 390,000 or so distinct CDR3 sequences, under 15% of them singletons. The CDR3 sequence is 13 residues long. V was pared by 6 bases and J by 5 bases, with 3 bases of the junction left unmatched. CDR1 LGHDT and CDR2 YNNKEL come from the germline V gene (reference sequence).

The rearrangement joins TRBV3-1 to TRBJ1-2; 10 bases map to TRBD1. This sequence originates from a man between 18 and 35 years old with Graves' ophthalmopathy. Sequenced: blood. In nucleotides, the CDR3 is TGTGCCAGCAGGGACAGGGGGGGATATGGCTACACCTTC. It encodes CASRDRGGYGYTF.